These 9 T cell receptor beta chains share one sample of origin, sequenced in a study of T cells after yellow fever vaccination. TCRdb processed the 5' RACE reads anew with MiXCR; each CDR3 protein has one entry. Of some 260,000 distinct CDR3 sequences listed, roughly 5% are singletons. The input for sequencing was CD4+ T cells sorted from PBMCs, taken on the day of the yellow fever booster vaccination. The receptors were gathered from a man between 18 and 35 years old who received the YFV17D yellow fever vaccine.

This CDR3 is CSARDRRQGIYEQYF. DNA for the CDR3: TGCAGTGCTAGAGATCGACGGCAGGGAATTTACGAGCAGTACTTC. This rearrangement joins TRBV20-1 to TRBJ2-7; D perhaps matches TRBD1 (5 bases). The CDR3 extends over 15 amino acids. Trimming stripped 0 bases from V and 4 bases from J, with 16 bases between. Per germline, CDR1 DFQATT and CDR2 SNEGSKA (reference sequence).

For this clonotype: Sequence at one end of the junction differs from germline and may be a read error. In DNA, the CDR3 is TGTGCCAGCAGGCAAGAGGGGTCGGATCAAGGCTACACCTTC. It translates to CASRQEGSDQGYTF. This chain connects TRBV3-1 to TRBJ1-2; the D gene is possibly TRBD1 (5 bases). The germline CDR1 and CDR2 sequences are LGHDT and YNNKEL (reference sequence). This CDR3 comprises 14 residues. Full variable domain (missing parts from reference TRBV3-1 and TRBJ1-2): DTAVSQTPKYLVTQMGNDKSIKCEQNLGHDTMYWYKQDSKKFLKIMFSYNNKELIINETVPNRFSPKSPDKAHLNLHINSLELGDSAVYFCASRQEGSDQGYTFGSGTRLTVV.

V is TRBV20-1 and J is TRBJ2-5; D uncertain. The CDR3 totals 12 residues. Germline V gene lookup returns CDR1 DFQATT and CDR2 SNEGSKA (reference sequence). V lost 3 bases and J 3 bases, leaving 8 bases between the germline ends. The chain's CDR3 is CSAREVKETQYF. CDR3 coding DNA: TGCAGTGCTAGGGAAGTCAAAGAGACCCAGTACTTC.

The chain links TRBV4-3 to TRBJ1-5; D unclear. With 2 bases removed from V and 7 bases from J, the gap between germline ends came to 9 bases. This CDR3 spans 13 amino acids. Germline lookup yields CDR1 LGHNA and CDR2 YSLEER. The CDR3 DNA is TGCGCCAGCAGCCAACTACCGGGACAGCCCCAGCATTTT. Its protein is CASSQLPGQPQHF.

Only a few counts were recorded for this clonotype. The chain joins TRBV7-2 to TRBJ1-3, with a possible D match to TRBD1 (6 bases). The CDR3 runs to 14 residues. V lost 5 bases and J lost 4, with 12 bases in between. Germline assignment: CDR1 SGHTA and CDR2 FQGNSA. CDR3 amino acids: CASSPQGMGNTIYF. The CDR3 DNA sequence: TGTGCCAGCAGCCCTCAGGGGATGGGAAACACCATATATTTT.

Only a few counts were recorded for this clonotype. The chain links TRBV4-3 to TRBJ2-5; no reliable D call. Germline CDR1 LGHNA, CDR2 YSLEER. The V gene lost 11 bases and the J gene lost 5 bases, with 3 bases spanning the gap. This CDR3 has 8 amino acids. For the CDR3, the DNA is TGCGCCGGGGAGACCCAGTACTTC. It is translated as CAGETQYF.

The rearrangement uses TRBV5-8 and TRBJ1-2; 8 bases agree with TRBD1. The junction had 24 bases not matched to a gene; V was cut back by 2 bases and J by 6 bases. The germline V gene has CDR1 SGHTS and CDR2 YDEGEE. The CDR3 has 20 amino acids. The CDR3 DNA is TGTGCCAGCAGCTTTGGGCCTTTGATAGGACAGGGCGGACCGGACGATGGCTACACCTTC. It yields the protein CASSFGPLIGQGGPDDGYTF.

The V call is TRBV7-2, the J call TRBJ1-3; D is undetermined. Germline V gene lookup returns CDR1 SGHTA and CDR2 FQGNSA. This CDR3 comprises 16 residues. Trimming left V 3 bases short and J 0 bases short, with 12 bases between. CDR3 loop: CASSFGVRSSGNTIYF. CDR3 DNA sequence: TGTGCCAGCAGCTTTGGGGTCAGGAGCTCTGGAAACACCATATATTTT.

This clonotype showed up many times. The chain has TRBV12-3 or TRBV12-4 and TRBJ2-1, with a tentative D call TRBD2 (6 bases). This CDR3 comprises 14 residues. V lost 6 bases and J 6 bases, leaving 15 bases between the germline ends. CDR3 in DNA: TGTGCCAGCAGCCGTAGACTAGTCGGCAATGAGCAGTTCTTC. Protein product: CASSRRLVGNEQFF.